The rows below give T cell receptor beta chains drawn from one sample of a study of blood T cell repertoires in COVID-19. Only in-frame clones appear in the TCRdb table, and some are missing; sequencing was by immunoSEQ multiplex PCR. This table holds around 250,000 clones, 86% found once. Sequences were obtained from PBMCs or T cells enriched from blood (not recorded which). These receptors came from a woman in her forties or fifties who had recovered from COVID-19. The CDR3 runs from the conserved cysteine through the conserved F or W. A D gene is named only where the DNA matches it firmly. A clone size is listed for some rows: how often the clone was seen (once, few, many), or a class if it is expanded.

>.|few|TRBJ2-2|TRBV7-2
TGTGCCAGCAGCTTTTGGAGGGCCGACCCGTTTTTT
CASSFWRADPFF
>.|.|TRBJ2-5|TRBV28
TGTGCAACTCGAGGGGCAGGGGCGGGAGAGACCCAGTACTTC
CATRGAGAGETQYF
>.|.|TRBJ1-5|TRBV6-2/TRBV6-3
TGTGCCAGCAGTTACGGGTCAGGTAATCAGCCCCAGCATTTT
CASSYGSGNQPQHF
>.|.|TRBJ1-1|TRBV5-1
TGCGCCAGCTCGCCGCAGGAAGGTCGAAACACTGAAGCTTTCTTT
CASSPQEGRNTEAFF
>TRBD1|.|TRBJ2-7|TRBV5-6
TGTGCCAGCAGCTGGGGACAGCTCTCCTACGAGCAGTACTTC
CASSWGQLSYEQYF
>.|.|TRBJ1-1|TRBV7-2
TGTGCCAGCAGCTTGGGACAACCGGGGACTGAAGCTTTCTTT
CASSLGQPGTEAFF
>.|.|TRBJ1-1|TRBV29-1
TGCAGCGCCGAGGGAGGTCTCACCATGAACACTGAAGCTTTCTTT
CSAEGGLTMNTEAFF
>TRBD2|.|TRBJ2-7|TRBV4-1
TGCGCCAGCAGGATAATAGGGGAGGGCTCCTACGAGCAGTACTTC
CASRIIGEGSYEQYF
>TRBD1|once|TRBJ1-2|TRBV10-2
TGCGCCAGTTCTAGGCAGGGGGCAGGGTATGGCTACACCTTC
CASSRQGAGYGYTF
>.|once|TRBJ1-2|TRBV3-1/TRBV3-2
TGTGCCAGCAGCCAAGACCAGGCCTATGGCTACACCTTC
CASSQDQAYGYTF
>.|.|TRBJ1-3|TRBV2
TGTGCCAGCAAGAATGGACAGATCTCTGGAAACACCATATATTTT
CASKNGQISGNTIYF
>TRBD1|.|TRBJ1-5|TRBV19
TGTGCCAGTAGTATGAGGACAGGGTCGTCGAAGAGCAATCAGCCCCAGCATTTT
CASSMRTGSSKSNQPQHF
>.|.|TRBJ2-7|TRBV4-3
TGCGCCAGCAGCCCAGGGGCGGCCATAGGCGAGCAGTACTTC
CASSPGAAIGEQYF
>TRBD1|once|TRBJ1-1|TRBV10-3
TGTGCCATCAGTTGGACAGGGGGTAACACTGAAGCTTTCTTT
CAISWTGGNTEAFF
>.|.|TRBJ2-7|TRBV5-1
TGCGCCAGCAGCTTAGGGGTCCTCTACGAGCAGTACTTC
CASSLGVLYEQYF
>.|.|TRBJ2-7|TRBV5-1
TGCGCCAGCAGCTCGGCGCGCGGCTATGGCTACGAGCAGTACTTC
CASSSARGYGYEQYF
>.|.|TRBJ1-4|TRBV19
TGTGCCAGTAGTATCCCCAGACGGACTAGCAATGAAAAACTGTTTTTT
CASSIPRRTSNEKLFF
>.|.|TRBJ2-2|TRBV29-1
TGCAGCGTTGGGGGAGGTCGCGGTAGGGACACCGGGGAGCTGTTTTTT
CSVGGGRGRDTGELFF
>TRBD1|.|TRBJ2-6|TRBV7-3
TGTGCCAGCAGCCTCGGACAGGGGGCTAGTGGGGCCAACGTCCTGACTTTC
CASSLGQGASGANVLTF
>.|.|TRBJ2-1|TRBV5-4
TGTGCCAGCAGCGCCGGGGTGCGCCTAGATACCTACAATGAGCAGTTCTTC
CASSAGVRLDTYNEQFF